Below, 10 T cell receptor beta chains from the same sample are listed, as sequenced in a study of blood T cell repertoires in COVID-19. Here immunoSEQ multiplex PCR was the method, and the copy in TCRdb shows in-frame clones only, minus some. This table has hundreds of thousands of clones, 75% to 95% appearing once. Sequencing used PBMCs or T cells enriched from blood (not recorded which). The receptor set was obtained from a woman younger than 35 who had recovered from COVID-19.

The chain couples TRBV6-5 to TRBJ1-1; D is ambiguous. Germline V gene data show CDR1 as MNHEY and CDR2 as SVGAGI. Trimming took off 6 bases at V and 3 bases at J, with 11 bases between the two ends. The CDR3 has 13 amino acids. The CDR3 DNA is TGTGCCAGCAGCCTGGGAGTGCACACTGAAGCTTTCTTT. Amino acid sequence: CASSLGVHTEAFF.

V usage is TRBV28 and J usage is TRBJ1-1; a weak D match, TRBD1 (6 bases). CDR1 is MDHEN and CDR2 is SYDVKM in the germline V gene. The CDR3 is 12 amino acids. V lost 1 base to trimming and J lost 10 bases, with 10 bases between them. Written as DNA, the CDR3 is TGTGCCAGCAGTTTATATCCAGGGGTAGCTTTCTTT. Translated: CASSLYPGVAFF.

The V gene is TRBV5-6, the J gene TRBJ2-5, with 7 bases identical to TRBD2. In germline, CDR1 is SGHDT, CDR2 YYEEEE. The CDR3 sequence is 15 residues long. Trimming at V came to 0 bases and at J to 3 bases, leaving 5 bases not matched to a gene. CDR3 amino acids: CASSLVGRAEETQYF. CDR3 DNA sequence: TGTGCCAGCAGCTTGGTTGGGAGGGCCGAAGAGACCCAGTACTTC.

This chain links TRBV5-4 with TRBJ2-7; D call uncertain. Trimming left V 4 bases short and J 5 bases short, with 10 bases between. CDR1 is SGHNT, CDR2 YYREEE, per germline (reference sequence). The CDR3 sequence is 12 residues long. CDR3 nucleotide sequence: TGTGCCAGCAGCATCCAACGGGACGAGCAGTACTTC. Protein: CASSIQRDEQYF.

The chain is built from TRBV2 and TRBJ1-2; 7 positions match TRBD1. The CDR3 is 13 residues long. The junction had 8 bases not matched to a gene; V was cut back by 5 bases and J by 8 bases. Per the germline V gene, CDR1 is SNHLY and CDR2 is FYNNEI. CDR3 protein: CASSTSTGYGYTF. The CDR3 DNA reads TGTGCCAGCAGTACATCGACAGGGTACGGCTACACCTTC.

The V and J genes are TRBV6-2 or TRBV6-3 and TRBJ1-2; no definite D call. Looked up from germline, CDR1 is MNHEY and CDR2 is SVGEGT. The CDR3 runs 11 residues. V gave up 6 bases and J gave up 5 bases, with 7 bases separating them. The CDR3 protein is CASSQQYGYTF. The DNA of the CDR3 is TGTGCCAGCAGCCAGCAATATGGCTACACCTTC.

CDR3 coding DNA: TGCGCCAGCAGCCAAGGACAGGGGGCGCTTCAAGAGACCCAGTACTTC. Translation: CASSQGQGALQETQYF. The V call is TRBV5-1, the J call TRBJ2-5; 11 nucleotides match TRBD1. The ends lost 4 bases at V and 2 bases at J; junction bases unmatched: 7. The V gene's germline CDR1 is SGHRS and CDR2 YFSETQ. The CDR3 is made up of 16 amino acids.

The chain links TRBV5-1 to TRBJ2-1, with D tentatively TRBD2 (7 bases). Germline V CDR1 and CDR2: SGHRS, YFSETQ. The length of the CDR3 is 16 residues. Trimming removed 6 bases from V and 4 bases from J, with 20 bases in between. CDR3 DNA: TGCGCCAGCACCCACACGGGGGGCGCGTCTTACAATGAGCAGTTCTTC. Residues: CASTHTGGASYNEQFF.

V usage is TRBV18 and J usage is TRBJ2-1, with D maybe TRBD1 (6 bases). Trimming shortened V by 4 bases and J by 1 base, and 8 bases separated the two germline ends. The CDR3 totals 14 residues. Germline CDR1 is KGHSH and CDR2 is LQKENI. The CDR3 DNA reads as TGTGCCAGCTCACACGACAGGTCCTACAATGAGCAGTTCTTC. Protein: CASSHDRSYNEQFF. Drawing the rest from reference TRBV18 and TRBJ2-1, the complete variable domain is NAGVMQNPRHLVRRRGQEARLRCSPMKGHSHVYWYRQLPEEGLKFMVYLQKENIIDESGMPKERFSAEFPKEGPSILRIQQVVRGDSAAYFCASSHDRSYNEQFFGPGTRLTVL.

J is TRBJ1-2 and V is TRBV18; 8 bases align to TRBD1. With 1 base clipped from V and 4 bases from J, the junction kept 8 bases outside the gene matches. This CDR3 contains 16 residues. CDR1 KGHSH and CDR2 LQKENI come from the germline V gene. In DNA form, the CDR3 reads TGTGCCAGCTCACCACGTAGGGGACAGGACTTCTATGGCTACACCTTC. It encodes CASSPRRGQDFYGYTF.